This entry lists 6 T cell receptor beta chains sequenced from one sample in a study of shared clonotypes between healthy human individuals. Method: immunoSEQ multiplex PCR; TCRdb's copy keeps in-frame clones and lacks some. The table records about 2 million clones, around 96% of them present only once. Terminally differentiated effector memory CD45RA+ cells were excluded from the naive CD8 cells, which were CD45RO-negative and positively selected for CCR7. The sequenced sample was naive CD8+ T cells sorted from blood. These TCRs come from a young man in good health.

This clone was recorded only once. The chain carries TRBV10-3 and TRBJ2-3; 9 bases are shared with TRBD2. The germline gives CDR1 ENHRY, CDR2 SYGVKD. The CDR3 has 16 amino acids. Germline trimming cut 6 bases from V and 0 bases from J; bases unmatched to any gene: 7. The CDR3 nucleotides read TGTGCCATCAGATTAGCGGGAGAGCAAAGCACAGATACGCAGTATTTT. Protein product: CAIRLAGEQSTDTQYF.

The J gene is TRBJ2-2, the V gene TRBV15; D may correspond to TRBD1 or TRBD2 (6 bases each). The CDR3 sequence is 16 residues long. Germline V gene data show CDR1 as LNHNV and CDR2 as YYDKDF (reference sequence). Trimming took off 3 bases at V and 0 bases at J, with 11 bases between the two ends. CDR3 protein: CATSSYREANTGELFF. For the CDR3, the DNA is TGTGCCACCAGCAGTTACAGGGAGGCGAACACCGGGGAGCTGTTTTTT. The variable domain in full, completed from reference TRBV15 and TRBJ2-2, reads DAMVIQNPRYQVTQFGKPVTLSCSQTLNHNVMYWYQQKSSQAPKLLFHYYDKDFNNEADTPDNFQSRRPNTSFCFLDIRSPGLGDTAMYLCATSSYREANTGELFFGEGSRLTVL.

The chain couples TRBV6-5 to TRBJ1-2, with 8 positions matching TRBD1. The CDR3 totals 15 residues. The trim removed 2 bases at V and 2 bases at J, leaving 4 bases unmatched. CDR1 and CDR2 from the germline V gene are MNHEY and SVGAGI. The CDR3 DNA follows: TGTGCCAGCAGTTACCGCGGACAGGGAAACTATGGCTACACCTTC. Amino acids: CASSYRGQGNYGYTF.

As for this clone: Different DNA sequences within this sample yield the same CDR3. This chain joins TRBV27 and TRBJ2-2, with no clear D. Germline V CDR1 and CDR2: MNHEY, SMNVEV (reference sequence). The CDR3 extends over 12 amino acids. Trimming stripped 5 bases from V and 3 bases from J, with 4 bases between. The CDR3 DNA reads TGTGCCAGCAGTCCGTACACCGGGGAGCTGTTTTTT. It is translated as CASSPYTGELFF.

This chain links TRBV5-6 with TRBJ2-7, with D unclear. Trimming stripped 1 base from V and 5 bases from J, with 4 bases between. Germline V gene data show CDR1 as SGHDT and CDR2 as YYEEEE. This CDR3 has 11 residues. CDR3 in amino acids: CASSLIDEQYF. As DNA, the CDR3 is TGTGCCAGCAGCTTGATCGACGAGCAGTACTTC. Based on the CDR3 plus reference TRBV5-6 and TRBJ2-7, the full variable domain is DAGVTQSPTHLIKTRGQQVTLRCSPKSGHDTVSWYQQALGQGPQFIFQYYEEEERQRGNFPDRFSGHQFPNYSSELNVNALLLGDSALYLCASSLIDEQYFGPGTRLTVT.

The V and J genes are TRBV4-3 and TRBJ2-7; 15 positions match TRBD2. Germline CDR1 and CDR2: LGHNA and YSLEER. With 3 bases clipped from V and 2 bases from J, the junction kept 2 bases outside the gene matches. The CDR3 is made up of 16 amino acids. CDR3 protein: CASSHGLAGGPYEQYF. Written as DNA, the CDR3 is TGCGCCAGCAGCCACGGACTAGCGGGAGGGCCCTACGAGCAGTACTTC.